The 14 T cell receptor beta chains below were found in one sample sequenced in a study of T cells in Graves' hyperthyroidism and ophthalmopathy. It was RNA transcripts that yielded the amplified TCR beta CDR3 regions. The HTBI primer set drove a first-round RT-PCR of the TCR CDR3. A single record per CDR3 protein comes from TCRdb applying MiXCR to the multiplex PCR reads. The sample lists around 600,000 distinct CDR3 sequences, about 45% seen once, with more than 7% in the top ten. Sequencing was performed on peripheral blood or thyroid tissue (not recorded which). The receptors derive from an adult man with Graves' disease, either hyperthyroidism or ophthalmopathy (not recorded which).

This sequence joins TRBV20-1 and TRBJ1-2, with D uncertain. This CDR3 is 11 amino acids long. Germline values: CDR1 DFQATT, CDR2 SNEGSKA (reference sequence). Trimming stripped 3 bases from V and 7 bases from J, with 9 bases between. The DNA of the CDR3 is TGCAGTGCTAGGATGGGAGGTGGCTACACCTTC. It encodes CSARMGGGYTF.

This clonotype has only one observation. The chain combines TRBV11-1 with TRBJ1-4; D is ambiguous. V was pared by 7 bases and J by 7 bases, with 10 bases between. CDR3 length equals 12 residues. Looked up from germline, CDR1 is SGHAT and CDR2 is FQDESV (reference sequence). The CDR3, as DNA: TGTGCCAGCACGTCGGACCCTGAAAAACTGTTTTTT. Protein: CASTSDPEKLFF.

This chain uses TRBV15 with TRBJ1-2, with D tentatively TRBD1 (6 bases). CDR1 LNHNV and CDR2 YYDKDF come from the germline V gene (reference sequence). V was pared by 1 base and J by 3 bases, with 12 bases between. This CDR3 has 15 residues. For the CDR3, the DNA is TGTGCCACCAGCAGAGGCAGGACAGACTACTATGGCTACACCTTC. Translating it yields CATSRGRTDYYGYTF.

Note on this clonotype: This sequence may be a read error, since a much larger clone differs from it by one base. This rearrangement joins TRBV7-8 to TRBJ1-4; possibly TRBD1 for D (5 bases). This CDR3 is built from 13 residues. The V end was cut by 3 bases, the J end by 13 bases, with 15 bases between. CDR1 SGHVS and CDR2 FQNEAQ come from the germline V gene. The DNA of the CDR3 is TGTGCCAGCAGCTTTGGCCCCGGAGGGACACTGTTTTTT. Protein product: CASSFGPGGTLFF.

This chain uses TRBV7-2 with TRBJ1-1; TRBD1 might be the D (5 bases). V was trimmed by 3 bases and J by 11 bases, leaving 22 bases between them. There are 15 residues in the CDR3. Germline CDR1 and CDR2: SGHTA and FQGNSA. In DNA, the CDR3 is TGTGCCAGCAGCTTTGGGTGGGGGTCCCAGCCCCTGGCTTTCTTT. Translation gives CASSFGWGSQPLAFF.

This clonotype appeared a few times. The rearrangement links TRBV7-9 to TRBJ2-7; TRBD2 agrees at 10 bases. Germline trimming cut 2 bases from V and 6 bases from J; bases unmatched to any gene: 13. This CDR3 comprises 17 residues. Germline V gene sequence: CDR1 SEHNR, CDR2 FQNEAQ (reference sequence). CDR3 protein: CASSLIGSEREGLEQYF. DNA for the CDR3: TGTGCCAGCAGCTTAATAGGTTCGGAGCGGGAGGGCCTCGAGCAGTACTTC.

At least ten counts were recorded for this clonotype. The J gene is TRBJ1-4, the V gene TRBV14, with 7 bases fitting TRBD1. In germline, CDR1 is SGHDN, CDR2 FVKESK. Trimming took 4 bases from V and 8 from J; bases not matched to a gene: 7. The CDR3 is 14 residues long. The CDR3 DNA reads TGTGCCAGCAGCCCGTTCGACAGGGACGAAAAACTGTTTTTT. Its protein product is CASSPFDRDEKLFF.

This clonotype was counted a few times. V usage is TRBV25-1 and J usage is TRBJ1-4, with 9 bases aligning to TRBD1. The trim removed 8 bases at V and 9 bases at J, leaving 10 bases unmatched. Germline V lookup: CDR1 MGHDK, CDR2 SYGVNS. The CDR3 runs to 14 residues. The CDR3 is CASRDPGQGQKLFF. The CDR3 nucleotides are TGTGCCAGCCGCGACCCGGGACAGGGTCAAAAACTGTTTTTT.

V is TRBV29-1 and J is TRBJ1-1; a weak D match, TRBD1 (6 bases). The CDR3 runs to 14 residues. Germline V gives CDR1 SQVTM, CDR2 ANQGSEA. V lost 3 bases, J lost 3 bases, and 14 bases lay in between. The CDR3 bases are TGCAGCGTTGAGGGCGAAACAGGGTACACTGAAGCTTTCTTT. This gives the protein CSVEGETGYTEAFF.

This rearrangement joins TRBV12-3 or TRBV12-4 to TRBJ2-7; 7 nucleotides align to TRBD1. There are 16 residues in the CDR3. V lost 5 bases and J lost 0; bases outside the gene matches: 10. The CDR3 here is CASSESGRGISYEQYF. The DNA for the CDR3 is TGTGCCAGCAGTGAAAGCGGCAGGGGGATCTCCTACGAGCAGTACTTC.

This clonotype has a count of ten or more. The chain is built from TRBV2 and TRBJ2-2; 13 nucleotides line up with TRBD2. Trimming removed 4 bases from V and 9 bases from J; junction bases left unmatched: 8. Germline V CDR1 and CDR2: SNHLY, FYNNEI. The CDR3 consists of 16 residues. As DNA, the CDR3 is TGTGCCAGCAGTGCCACTAGCGGGAGGGCCGCTAGGGAGCTGTTTTTT. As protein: CASSATSGRAARELFF.

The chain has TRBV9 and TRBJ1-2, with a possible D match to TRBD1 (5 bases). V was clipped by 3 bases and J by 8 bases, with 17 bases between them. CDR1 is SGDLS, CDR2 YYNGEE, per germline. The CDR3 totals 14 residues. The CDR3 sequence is CASSASLGAGGYTF. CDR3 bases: TGTGCCAGCAGCGCCTCACTAGGGGCGGGGGGCTACACCTTC.

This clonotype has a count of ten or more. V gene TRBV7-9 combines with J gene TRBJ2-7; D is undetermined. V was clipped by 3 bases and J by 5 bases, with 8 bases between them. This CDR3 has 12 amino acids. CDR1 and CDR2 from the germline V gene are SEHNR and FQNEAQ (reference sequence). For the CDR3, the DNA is TGTGCCAGCAGCTTCACGTCCCACGAGCAGTACTTC. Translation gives CASSFTSHEQYF.

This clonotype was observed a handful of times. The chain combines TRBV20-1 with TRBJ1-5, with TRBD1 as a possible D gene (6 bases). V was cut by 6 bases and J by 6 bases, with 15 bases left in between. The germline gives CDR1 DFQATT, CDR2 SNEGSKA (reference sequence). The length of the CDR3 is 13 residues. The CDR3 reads CSATGQRRQPQHF. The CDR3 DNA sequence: TGCAGTGCCACCGGACAGCGGCGTCAGCCCCAGCATTTT.